This T cell receptor beta chain was documented in a study of siplizumab effects on memory and regulatory T cells. The CDR3 totals 15 residues. Unmatched junction bases numbered 5, after V lost 1 base and J lost 4 bases. Germline assignment: CDR1 SGHAT and CDR2 FQNNGV. The study, taken as a whole, reports: Assignment of a naive or memory phenotype failed for roughly 75-97% of the proliferating CD4+ or CD8+ clones. Among alloreactive clones, only a minor fraction mapped to unstimulated subsets. Apparently more diverse than memory cells, naive T cells also seemed major alloresponse contributors.

This clone has only one observation. Its cognate antigen is unknown. Profiling relied on immunoSEQ multiplex PCR, and the TCRdb table lists in-frame clones only, not all of them. In the table there are approximately 100,000 clones, roughly 94% of which are singletons. The material sequenced was Tregs sorted from blood. V gene TRBV11-2 combines with J gene TRBJ2-5; 8 bases are shared with TRBD2. The sequence was obtained from a human donor in good health. The CDR3 loop reads CASSLGGLAGETQYF. Here the CDR3 DNA reads TGTGCCAGCAGCTTAGGTGGGCTAGCGGGAGAGACCCAGTACTTC.